A single sample gave rise to the 22 T cell receptor beta chains below, sequenced in a study of control samples from healthy donors and cancer patients. Clones were sequenced by immunoSEQ multiplex PCR, and TCRdb holds only the in-frame ones, with some missing. The sample lists around 250,000 clones, approximately 80% seen once, with more than 10% in the top ten. Sample: PBMCs. The receptors here all came from a woman aged 60 to 75 with lung cancer.

The chain is built from TRBV28 and TRBJ2-7, with 8 nucleotides matching TRBD1. CDR1 and CDR2 from the germline V gene are MDHEN and SYDVKM. With V trimmed by 6 bases and J by 3 bases, 10 bases remained unmatched. CDR3 length: 15 residues. In DNA, the CDR3 is TGTGCCAGCAGGAAGACAGGGGCGACGGACTACGAGCAGTACTTC. Translation gives CASRKTGATDYEQYF.

The chain is built from TRBV7-9 and TRBJ1-5, with TRBD1 matching 7 bases. Germline CDR1 reads SEHNR; CDR2 reads FQNEAQ (reference sequence). This CDR3 region has 15 residues. The ends lost 5 bases at V and 0 bases at J; junction bases unmatched: 4. The CDR3 protein is CASSKDRVSNQPQHF. The DNA for the CDR3 is TGTGCCAGCAGCAAAGACAGGGTTAGCAATCAGCCCCAGCATTTT.

The chain uses TRBV2 and TRBJ1-5; 8 positions match TRBD1. The CDR3 consists of 13 residues. Per germline, CDR1 SNHLY and CDR2 FYNNEI. V lost 6 bases, J lost 5 bases, and 3 bases stayed unmatched. The CDR3 bases are TGTGCCAGCAGGGACAGGGACCATCAGCCCCAGCATTTT. It encodes CASRDRDHQPQHF.

The rearrangement uses TRBV20-1 and TRBJ2-1; D is undetermined. Per the germline V gene, CDR1 is DFQATT and CDR2 is SNEGSKA (reference sequence). V lost 6 bases to trimming and J lost 2 bases, with 14 bases between them. The CDR3 is 14 amino acids. The CDR3 here is CSASPSGPYNEQFF. Written as DNA, the CDR3 is TGCAGTGCAAGTCCTTCCGGCCCCTACAATGAGCAGTTCTTC.

The chain links TRBV6-5 to TRBJ2-7, with D perhaps given as TRBD1 or TRBD2 (6 bases each). Germline CDR1 is MNHEY and CDR2 is SVGAGI. The V end lost 4 bases, the J end lost 7 bases, and 14 bases lay between the germline ends. This CDR3 is 13 amino acids long. The CDR3 loop reads CASSSSIGGEQYF. The CDR3, as DNA: TGTGCCAGCAGTTCCTCAATAGGGGGGGAGCAGTACTTC.

The CDR3 DNA sequence: TGCGCCAGCAGCGCGTCCGGGACAGGGTCTGGCGAGCAGTACTTC. It codes for CASSASGTGSGEQYF. The gene calls are TRBV5-1 and TRBJ2-7; 9 bases map to TRBD1. Germline CDR1 reads SGHRS; CDR2 reads YFSETQ. Trimming cost V 4 bases and J 6 bases; bases outside gene matches: 11. This CDR3 spans 15 amino acids.

The chain is built from TRBV6-5 and TRBJ2-1, with 9 positions matching TRBD2. In germline, CDR1 is MNHEY, CDR2 SVGAGI. The CDR3 is 15 amino acids. V gave up 6 bases and J gave up 7 bases; unmatched junction bases: 10. CDR3 sequence: CASRGSGGIGNEQFF. CDR3 nucleotides: TGTGCCAGCAGGGGGAGCGGGGGGATAGGTAATGAGCAGTTCTTC.

This clone has more than one count but fewer than ten. The V call is TRBV6-1, the J call TRBJ1-5, with D unclear. There are 13 residues in the CDR3. V was shortened by 2 bases and J by 6 bases, with 8 bases between the two germline ends. Germline CDR1 MNHNS, CDR2 SASEGT. The CDR3 DNA follows: TGTGCCAGCAGTGAAACAGTGACTCAGCCCCAGCATTTT. Its translation is CASSETVTQPQHF.

The rearrangement uses TRBV4-2 and TRBJ2-1, with D maybe TRBD2 (6 bases). CDR1 is LGHNA, CDR2 YNFKEQ, per germline. V was shortened by 3 bases and J by 0 bases, with 12 bases between the two germline ends. This CDR3 is 16 amino acids long. Here the CDR3 reads CASSQEAGLSYNEQFF. The CDR3 coding sequence is TGTGCCAGCAGCCAGGAAGCGGGCCTCTCCTACAATGAGCAGTTCTTC.

This clone was detected once. V is TRBV11-2 and J is TRBJ1-2; 7 positions agree with TRBD1. Germline values: CDR1 SGHAT, CDR2 FQNNGV. V shed 1 base and J 5 bases; nucleotides not matched to a gene: 4. This CDR3 comprises 14 residues. CDR3 bases: TGTGCCAGCAGCTTAGGGGCAGGGGGATATGGCTACACCTTC. It yields the protein CASSLGAGGYGYTF.

The chain recombines TRBV18 with TRBJ1-5; tentatively, D is TRBD1 (5 bases). Germline values: CDR1 KGHSH, CDR2 LQKENI. The CDR3 extends over 14 amino acids. Deletions cut 5 bases from V and 7 bases from J, with 15 bases between. CDR3 DNA: TGTGCCAGCTCAGGGCAGGGATTGGGGCAGCCCCAGCATTTT. Amino acid sequence: CASSGQGLGQPQHF.

V and J are TRBV5-1 and TRBJ2-1, with D tentatively TRBD1 or TRBD2 (6 bases each). The germline gives CDR1 SGHRS, CDR2 YFSETQ. The V gene lost 0 bases and the J gene lost 8 bases, with 18 bases spanning the gap. This CDR3 has 16 residues. The CDR3 reads CASSLGGGKPNDEQFF. The CDR3 DNA sequence: TGCGCCAGCAGCTTGGGAGGGGGGAAACCGAACGATGAGCAGTTCTTC.

V is TRBV3-1 (or the pseudogene TRBV3-2) and J is TRBJ1-2, with D hard to call. The CDR3 length is 15 residues. The V gene lost 0 bases and the J gene lost 2 bases, with 10 bases spanning the gap. The germline V gene encodes CDR1 LGHDT and CDR2 YNNKEL (reference sequence). The CDR3 DNA follows: TGTGCCAGCAGCCAAGAGTCTCTCGGAAACTATGGCTACACCTTC. It translates to CASSQESLGNYGYTF.

The chain uses TRBV6-6 and TRBJ2-7, with a weak D call TRBD2 (5 bases). The CDR3 sequence is 14 residues long. CDR1 is MNHNY, CDR2 SVGAGI, per germline (reference sequence). V was shortened by 0 bases and J by 2 bases, with 8 bases between the two germline ends. Here the CDR3 reads CASSYSTGAYEQYF. The CDR3 DNA reads TGTGCCAGCAGTTACTCGACCGGGGCCTACGAGCAGTACTTC.

The rearrangement uses TRBV7-9 and TRBJ2-7; D call uncertain. V was pared by 3 bases and J by 2 bases, with 8 bases between. The CDR3 contains 13 residues. CDR1 and CDR2 (germline): SEHNR, FQNEAQ (reference sequence). The CDR3 protein is CASSFGGPYEQYF. For the CDR3, the DNA is TGTGCCAGCAGCTTCGGCGGTCCCTACGAGCAGTACTTC.

The rearrangement joins TRBV6-1 to TRBJ1-2, with D possibly matching TRBD1 (5 bases). The CDR3 has 15 residues. Trimming left V 0 bases short and J 4 bases short, with 12 bases between. Looked up from germline, CDR1 is MNHNS and CDR2 is SASEGT. DNA of the CDR3: TGTGCCAGCAGTGAAGCGACGGCAGGGCCCTATGGCTACACCTTC. Translation gives CASSEATAGPYGYTF.

The genes are TRBV2 and TRBJ1-1; no clear D gene. V lost 6 bases, J lost 4 bases, and 18 bases lay in between. The germline V gene encodes CDR1 SNHLY and CDR2 FYNNEI. This CDR3 comprises 15 residues. The CDR3 DNA reads TGTGCCAGCAGCCCCCTTGGCCCCGTCGCCACTGAAGCTTTCTTT. It translates to CASSPLGPVATEAFF.

The chain recombines TRBV28 with TRBJ2-3; 7 bases are a match to TRBD1. The V segment lost 8 bases and the J segment 0 bases; nucleotides outside the gene matches: 11. The germline CDR1 and CDR2 sequences are MDHEN and SYDVKM. The CDR3 is 16 amino acids. Here the CDR3 reads CASPTSGTASTDTQYF. The CDR3 nucleotides read TGTGCCAGCCCCACTTCCGGGACAGCTAGCACAGATACGCAGTATTTT.

The chain uses TRBV30 and TRBJ2-1, with 7 nucleotides matching TRBD2. The CDR3 covers 12 residues. V was pared by 0 bases and J by 8 bases, with 1 base of the junction left unmatched. Germline V lookup: CDR1 GTSNPN, CDR2 SVGIG (reference sequence). The CDR3 protein is CAWSVRGDEQFF. The CDR3 DNA sequence: TGTGCCTGGAGTGTACGGGGGGATGAGCAGTTCTTC.

This rearrangement joins TRBV7-6 to TRBJ2-2, with 7 bases fitting TRBD1. Germline V gene data show CDR1 as SGHVS and CDR2 as FNYEAQ. CDR3 length: 15 residues. The V segment lost 1 base and the J segment 5 bases; nucleotides outside the gene matches: 4. In DNA, the CDR3 is TGTGCCAGCAGCTTAGTCCCCAGGGGGACCGGGGAGCTGTTTTTT. It encodes CASSLVPRGTGELFF.

The J gene is TRBJ1-2, the V gene TRBV6-5; TRBD1 agrees at 7 bases. The CDR3 spans 14 residues. V lost 10 bases to trimming and J lost 4 bases; unmatched junction nucleotides: 12. Germline loops: CDR1 MNHEY, CDR2 SVGAGI. The CDR3 loop is CATALRTGGYGYTF. The DNA of the CDR3 is TGTGCCACCGCATTACGGACAGGTGGCTATGGCTACACCTTC.

The chain is built from TRBV5-6 and TRBJ1-3; D is undetermined. V lost 4 bases and J 0 bases, leaving 14 bases between the germline ends. This CDR3 comprises 16 residues. Per germline, CDR1 SGHDT and CDR2 YYEEEE. The CDR3 nucleotides are TGTGCCAGCAGCCTGGAAGGAACAGTCTCTGGAAACACCATATATTTT. It is translated as CASSLEGTVSGNTIYF.